This T cell receptor beta chain originates from a study of control samples from healthy donors and cancer patients. Between the trimmed V and J ends, which lost 6 bases and 0 bases, there was a span of 9 bases. The CDR3 has 14 residues. CDR1 and CDR2 from the germline V gene are SNHLY and FYNNEI. Generated by immunoSEQ multiplex PCR, the TCRdb table keeps only in-frame clones and is missing some. Of about 92,000 clones in the sample, roughly four fifths are singletons; the top ten hold over 7.5%. The sample comprised blood. This receptor was obtained from a woman aged 55-69 years in good health. The genes are TRBV2 and TRBJ1-5; D unclear. This CDR3 is CASSQDVSNQPQHF. The CDR3 nucleotides read TGTGCCAGCAGCCAGGACGTTAGCAATCAGCCCCAGCATTTT.